The 4 T cell receptor beta chains presented below share a single source sample, sequenced in a study of T cell repertoires in aging, cancer and after chemotherapy. A mixed TRB-A/B primer pool amplified rearranged TRB by multiplex touch-down PCR. Each CDR3 protein gets one entry after TCRdb re-called the multiplex PCR reads with MiXCR. The sample has around 20,000 distinct CDR3 sequences, roughly 37% seen once. Amplification of TCR beta used genomic DNA extracted from peripheral blood. Material: blood. Receptors were obtained from a human donor with a solid tumor.

This clonotype was detected a few times. The V gene is TRBV5-6, the J gene TRBJ2-7; 12 nucleotides match TRBD1. Germline V CDR1 and CDR2: SGHDT, YYEEEE. Unmatched junction bases numbered 7, after V lost 4 bases and J lost 2 bases. The CDR3 length is 16 residues. CDR3 bases: TGTGCCAGCAGCGTCGCGGGACAGGGGGCTCCCTACGAGCAGTACTTC. Its translation is CASSVAGQGAPYEQYF.

J is TRBJ1-1 and V is TRBV5-4; D remains ambiguous. V lost 0 bases and J 1 base, leaving 4 bases between the germline ends. Germline V lookup: CDR1 SGHNT, CDR2 YYREEE (reference sequence). The length of the CDR3 is 13 residues. CDR3: CASSLGPNTEAFF. The CDR3 coding sequence is TGTGCCAGCAGCTTGGGCCCGAACACTGAAGCTTTCTTT.

The chain uses TRBV12-3 or TRBV12-4 and TRBJ2-1, with TRBD1 matching 10 bases. The CDR3 sequence is 14 residues long. Trimming cost V 7 bases and J 5 bases; bases outside gene matches: 5. CDR3 in amino acids: CASTLGTGDNEQFF. The CDR3, as DNA: TGTGCCAGCACCCTCGGGACAGGGGACAATGAGCAGTTCTTC.

The chain links TRBV7-2 to TRBJ2-5; the D call may be TRBD1 or TRBD2 (5 bases each). The CDR3 loop spans 14 amino acids. The ends were cut back, 5 bases at V and 2 bases at J, with 12 bases in the middle. CDR1 and CDR2 from the germline V gene are SGHTA and FQGNSA. CDR3 sequence: CASSPLGPQETQYF. CDR3 sequence (DNA): TGTGCCAGCAGCCCTCTGGGACCACAAGAGACCCAGTACTTC.